This T cell receptor beta chain stems from a study of T cell repertoires in cytomegalovirus infection. The CDR3 is made up of 11 amino acids. Germline V gene data show CDR1 as SNHLY and CDR2 as FYNNEI. Trimming removed 7 bases from V and 5 bases from J, with 6 bases in between. At least ten counts were recorded for this clonotype. Using its own MiXCR run on the reads, TCRdb lists one record per CDR3 protein. The profile shows almost 300,000 distinct CDR3 sequences, roughly a tenth of them singletons. What was sequenced was PBMCs. This TCR came from a human donor in good health (CMV status not recorded). Some clones in this sample may be carry-over from other donors' samples. V and J are TRBV2 and TRBJ2-1; D remains unclear. The DNA of the CDR3 is TGTGCCAGCACCTCTAACAATGAGCAGTTCTTC. As protein: CASTSNNEQFF.